This T cell receptor beta chain originates from a study of shared clonotypes between healthy human individuals. Positive CCR7 selection of CD45RO-negative cells yielded the naive CD8 cells, and terminally differentiated effector memory CD45RA+ cells were excluded. Healthy HIV-negative adults without recent acute infections or vaccinations served as donors. This was a deep-level run. It was across several immunoSEQ plates that each subset's genomic DNA was evenly split. Authors' methods: ImmunoSEQ gave junction-only sequences without quality scores, so filtering differed. Clones were sequenced by immunoSEQ multiplex PCR, and TCRdb holds only the in-frame ones, with some missing. D and trimming come from the DNA, and the V and J calls and clone size come from that table. The sample consists of about 2 million clones, approximately 95% of them appearing once. Germline loops: CDR1 LGHNA, CDR2 YNFKEQ. Trimming removed 1 base at V and 4 bases at J, with 4 bases between. This CDR3 spans 13 amino acids.

The sample consisted of naive CD8+ T cells sorted from blood. This sequence was found in a man aged 18-30 years in good health. This rearrangement joins TRBV4-2 to TRBJ2-2; D unresolved. The CDR3 loop is CASSQGPTGELFF. The CDR3 DNA is TGTGCCAGCAGCCAAGGACCCACCGGGGAGCTGTTTTTT.